The entry below describes one T cell receptor beta chain. The clone's antigen remains unknown. Per-base quality was not reported, and no clone a single base away is much larger than it. These data originate in a study of blood T cells in healthy people across ages (dated by TCRdb to the mid-2010s). The study in broad terms: In model experiments, template switching captured about one uniquely barcoded TCR beta cDNA molecule for every two T cells. To track age-related changes in TCR beta repertoire diversity, the study relied on deep sequencing normalized with unique cDNA molecular identifiers. Donors of different ages were randomly distributed across sequencing lanes to avoid experimental bias. The donors were divided into four age groups: young (average approximately 17 years), middle-aged (about 40), aged (approximately 62) and long-lived (about 80). Using the same blood draw, the study looked at two additional independent replicas of 1 million unique cDNA reads for two donors, one aged 18 to 30 and the other aged 80 or older. General study outcomes and caveats: Because profiling used bulk unsorted PBMCs, naive and antigen-experienced compartments could not be compared conclusively. Total diversity estimates from one million sequenced T cells were considered lower bounds and underestimates. Observed TCR beta diversity per million T cells fell roughly linearly with age, and a significant reduction was already apparent by age around 36. Observed TCR beta diversity correlated strongly with the percentage of naive T cells measured by flow cytometry. Because donor CMV infection status was unknown, age-related changes in expanded clonotypes were potentially confounded. Compared with the aged group, the long-lived group had more naive CD4+ T cells, fewer expanded clones and increased TCR diversity, a pattern suggesting age selection.

The donors were 40 or so Caucasian individuals from Russia, aged 6 to 90 years, who were systemically healthy. Each donor gave around 9.8 milliliters of peripheral blood, collected into EDTA-treated Vacutainer tubes. Ficoll-Paque density-gradient centrifugation was used to isolate PBMCs, with at least 7 million per sample. Trizol reagent was used to extract total RNA from the PBMCs, yielding at least 5.5 micrograms per sample. Naive CD45RAhigh/CD27high T cell percentages were measured by flow cytometry on a PBMC aliquot from every donor. CDR1 and CDR2 were assigned from the germline V gene as KGHDR and SFDVKD. Germline trimming amounts to 4 bases on V and 3 bases on J, with 9 as the count of junction bases outside the gene matches. From the cysteine up to the phenylalanine, the CDR3 has a length of 19 residues. The sequence is cut down to CDR3 DNA, 57 bases in frame from base 1. The method behind the library was 5' RACE. For sequencing, an Illumina HiSeq 2500 was employed. A second PCR of roughly 7 to 11 cycles was performed with a sample-barcoded 5' primer and a J-beta primer mix. A template-switch 5' adaptor carrying 12 random nucleotides introduced a unique molecular identifier onto each TCR beta cDNA molecule. Each sample yielded at least 2.5 million CDR3-containing paired-end reads. First-strand cDNA was synthesized from all RNA with the Mint cDNA synthesis kit, primed by a TRBC-specific oligonucleotide. After uracil-DNA glycosylase treatment, a first 18-cycle PCR used universal primers M1SS and BC2_uni_R on all cDNA. In the original analysis: For normalization, 1 million high-quality reads, each with a distinct molecular identifier, were randomly selected from each sample. Instead of being binned into consensus sequences, reads with shared molecular identifiers were discarded. MiTCR, set to a Q25 quality threshold and the strictest error-elimination algorithm, was used for CDR3 identification, clonotype clustering and error correction. A nonparametric unseen species model with Euler transformation was used to estimate a lower bound on total TCR beta diversity. Clones were called with MiXCR by TCRdb after fastp trimmed the public reads at Q25, and only in-frame beta chains were retained. Entries are consolidated by CDR3 protein sequence, retaining the most common genes and DNA. Here the V and J calls rest on TCRdb's processing, not on the authors' analysis. The sample profile shows roughly 700,000 distinct CDR3 sequences; around 49% of them were found once. Of the sample, around a third is held by the ten largest clones.

The clonotype was recovered from an older woman in good health. Sequencing was carried out using blood. The chain employs TRBV24-1 and TRBJ2-2, with 14 bases in between that match TRBD2. CDR3 reads: CATSDPGTSGRGDTGELFF. The DNA sequence is TGTGCCACCAGTGACCCCGGGACTAGCGGGAGAGGTGACACCGGGGAGCTGTTTTTT.